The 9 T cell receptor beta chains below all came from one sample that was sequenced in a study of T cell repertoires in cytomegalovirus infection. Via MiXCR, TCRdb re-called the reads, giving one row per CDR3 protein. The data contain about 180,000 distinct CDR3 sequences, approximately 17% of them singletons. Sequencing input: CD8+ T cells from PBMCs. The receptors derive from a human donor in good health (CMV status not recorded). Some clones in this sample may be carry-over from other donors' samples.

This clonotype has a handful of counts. This CDR3 is CASSLLTTSVDSIPHSGANVLTF. Written as DNA, the CDR3 is TGTGCCAGCAGTTTACTAACCACCTCAGTTGACAGCATACCTCACTCTGGGGCCAACGTCCTGACTTTC. The chain couples TRBV6-6 to TRBJ2-6; a possible D gene is TRBD1 (5 bases). The CDR3 totals 23 residues. V was trimmed by 4 bases and J by 0 bases, leaving 31 bases between them. Germline-derived CDR1 and CDR2 are MNHNY and SVGAGI (reference sequence).

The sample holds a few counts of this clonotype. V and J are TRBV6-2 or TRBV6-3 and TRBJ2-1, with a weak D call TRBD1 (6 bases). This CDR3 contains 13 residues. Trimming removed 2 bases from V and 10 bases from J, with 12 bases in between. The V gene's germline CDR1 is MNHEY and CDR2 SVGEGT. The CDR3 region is CASSYGGRVEQFF. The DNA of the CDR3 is TGTGCCAGCAGTTACGGGGGCCGGGTCGAGCAGTTCTTC.

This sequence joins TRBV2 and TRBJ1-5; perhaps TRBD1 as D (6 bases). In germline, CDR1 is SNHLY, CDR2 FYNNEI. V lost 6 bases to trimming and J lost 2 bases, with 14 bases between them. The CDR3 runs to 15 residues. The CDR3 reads CASRDGGKGNQPQHF. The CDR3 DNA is TGTGCCAGCAGGGACGGGGGCAAGGGCAATCAGCCCCAGCATTTT.

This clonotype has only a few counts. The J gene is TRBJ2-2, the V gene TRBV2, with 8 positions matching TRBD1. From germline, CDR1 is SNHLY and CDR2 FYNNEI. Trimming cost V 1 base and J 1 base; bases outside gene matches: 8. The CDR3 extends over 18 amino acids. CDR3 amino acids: CASSEVRDRSLNTGELFF. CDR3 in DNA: TGTGCCAGCAGTGAAGTTCGGGACAGGAGTTTGAACACCGGGGAGCTGTTTTTT.

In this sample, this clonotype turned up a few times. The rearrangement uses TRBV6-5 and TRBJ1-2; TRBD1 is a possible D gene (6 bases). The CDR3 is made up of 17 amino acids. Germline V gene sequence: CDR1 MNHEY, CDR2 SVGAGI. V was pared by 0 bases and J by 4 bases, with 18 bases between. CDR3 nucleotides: TGTGCCAGCAGTTACTCGCAGGACAGCCATTACGTCTATGGCTACACCTTC. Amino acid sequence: CASSYSQDSHYVYGYTF.

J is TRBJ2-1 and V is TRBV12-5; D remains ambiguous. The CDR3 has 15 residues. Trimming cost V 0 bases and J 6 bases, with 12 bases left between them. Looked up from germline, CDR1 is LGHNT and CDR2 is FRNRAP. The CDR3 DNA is TGTGCTAGTGGTTTGGTAGGGTTAGAAGGCAATGAGCAGTTCTTC. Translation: CASGLVGLEGNEQFF.

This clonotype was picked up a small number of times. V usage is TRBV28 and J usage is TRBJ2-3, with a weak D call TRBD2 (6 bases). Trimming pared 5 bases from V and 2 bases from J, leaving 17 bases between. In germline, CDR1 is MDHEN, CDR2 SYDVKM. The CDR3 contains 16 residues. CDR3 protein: CASSPRLGVDTDTQYF. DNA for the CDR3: TGTGCCAGCAGTCCCCGACTAGGGGTTGACACAGATACGCAGTATTTT.

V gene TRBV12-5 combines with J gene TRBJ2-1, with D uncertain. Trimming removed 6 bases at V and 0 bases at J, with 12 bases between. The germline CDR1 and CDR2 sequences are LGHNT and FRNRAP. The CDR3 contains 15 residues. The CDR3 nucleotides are TGTGCTAGTGGGCCCCACGGTAGCTCCTACAATGAGCAGTTCTTC. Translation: CASGPHGSSYNEQFF.

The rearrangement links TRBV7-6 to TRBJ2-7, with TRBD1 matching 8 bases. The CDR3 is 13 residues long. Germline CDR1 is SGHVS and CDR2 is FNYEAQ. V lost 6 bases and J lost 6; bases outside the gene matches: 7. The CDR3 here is CASRQTGDREQYF. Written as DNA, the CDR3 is TGTGCCAGCAGGCAGACAGGGGATCGCGAGCAGTACTTC.